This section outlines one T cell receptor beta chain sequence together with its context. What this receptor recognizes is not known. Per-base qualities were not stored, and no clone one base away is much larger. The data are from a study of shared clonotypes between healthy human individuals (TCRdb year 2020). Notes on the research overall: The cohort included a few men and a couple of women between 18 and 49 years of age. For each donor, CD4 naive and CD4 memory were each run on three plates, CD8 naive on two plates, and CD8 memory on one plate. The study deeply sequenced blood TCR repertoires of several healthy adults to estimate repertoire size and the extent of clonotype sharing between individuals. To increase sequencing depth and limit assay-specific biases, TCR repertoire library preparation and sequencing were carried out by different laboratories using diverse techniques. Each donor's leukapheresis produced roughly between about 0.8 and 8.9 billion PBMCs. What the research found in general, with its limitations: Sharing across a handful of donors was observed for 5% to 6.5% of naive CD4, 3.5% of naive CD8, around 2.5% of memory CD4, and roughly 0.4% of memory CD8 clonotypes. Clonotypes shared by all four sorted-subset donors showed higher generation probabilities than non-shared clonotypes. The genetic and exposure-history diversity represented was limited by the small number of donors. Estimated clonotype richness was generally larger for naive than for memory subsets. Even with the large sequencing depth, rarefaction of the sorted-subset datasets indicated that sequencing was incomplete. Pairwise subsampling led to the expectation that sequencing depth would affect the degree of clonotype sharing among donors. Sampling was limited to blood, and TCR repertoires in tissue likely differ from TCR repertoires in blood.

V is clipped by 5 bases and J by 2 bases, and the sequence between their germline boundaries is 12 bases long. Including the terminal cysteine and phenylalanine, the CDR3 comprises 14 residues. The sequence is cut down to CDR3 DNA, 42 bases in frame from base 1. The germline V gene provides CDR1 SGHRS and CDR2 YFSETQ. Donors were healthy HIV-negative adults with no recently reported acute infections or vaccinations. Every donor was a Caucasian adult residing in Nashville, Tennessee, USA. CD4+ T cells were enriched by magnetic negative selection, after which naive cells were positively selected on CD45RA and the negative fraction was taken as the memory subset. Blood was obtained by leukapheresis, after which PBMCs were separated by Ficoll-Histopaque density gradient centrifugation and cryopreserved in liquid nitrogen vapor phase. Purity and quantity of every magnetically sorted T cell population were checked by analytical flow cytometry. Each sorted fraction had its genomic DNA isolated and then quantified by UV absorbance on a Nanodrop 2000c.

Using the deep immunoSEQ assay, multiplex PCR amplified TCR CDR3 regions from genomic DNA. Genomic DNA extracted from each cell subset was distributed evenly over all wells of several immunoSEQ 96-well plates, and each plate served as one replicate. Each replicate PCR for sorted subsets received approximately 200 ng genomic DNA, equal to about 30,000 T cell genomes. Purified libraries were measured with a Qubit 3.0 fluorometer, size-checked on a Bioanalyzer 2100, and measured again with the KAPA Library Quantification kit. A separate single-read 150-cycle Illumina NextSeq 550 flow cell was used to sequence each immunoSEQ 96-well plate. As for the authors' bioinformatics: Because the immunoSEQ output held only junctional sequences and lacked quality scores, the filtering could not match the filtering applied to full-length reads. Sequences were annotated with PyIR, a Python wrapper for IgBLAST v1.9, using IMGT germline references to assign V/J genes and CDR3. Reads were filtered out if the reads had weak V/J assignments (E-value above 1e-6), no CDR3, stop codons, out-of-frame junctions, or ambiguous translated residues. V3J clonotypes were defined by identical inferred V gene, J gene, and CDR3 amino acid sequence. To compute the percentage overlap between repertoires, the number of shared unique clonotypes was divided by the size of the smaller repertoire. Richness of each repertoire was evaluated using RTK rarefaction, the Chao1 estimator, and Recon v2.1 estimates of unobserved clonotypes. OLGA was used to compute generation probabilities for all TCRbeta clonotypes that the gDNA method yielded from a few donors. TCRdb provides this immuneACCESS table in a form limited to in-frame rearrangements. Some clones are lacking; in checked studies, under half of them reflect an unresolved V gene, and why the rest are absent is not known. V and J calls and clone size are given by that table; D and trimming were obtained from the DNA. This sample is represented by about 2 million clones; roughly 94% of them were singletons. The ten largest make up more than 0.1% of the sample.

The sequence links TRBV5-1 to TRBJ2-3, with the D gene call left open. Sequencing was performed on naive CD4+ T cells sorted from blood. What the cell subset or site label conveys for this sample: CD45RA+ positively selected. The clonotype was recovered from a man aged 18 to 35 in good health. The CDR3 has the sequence CASSFVQTTDTQYF. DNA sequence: TGCGCCAGCAGTTTTGTCCAGACCACAGATACGCAGTATTTT.